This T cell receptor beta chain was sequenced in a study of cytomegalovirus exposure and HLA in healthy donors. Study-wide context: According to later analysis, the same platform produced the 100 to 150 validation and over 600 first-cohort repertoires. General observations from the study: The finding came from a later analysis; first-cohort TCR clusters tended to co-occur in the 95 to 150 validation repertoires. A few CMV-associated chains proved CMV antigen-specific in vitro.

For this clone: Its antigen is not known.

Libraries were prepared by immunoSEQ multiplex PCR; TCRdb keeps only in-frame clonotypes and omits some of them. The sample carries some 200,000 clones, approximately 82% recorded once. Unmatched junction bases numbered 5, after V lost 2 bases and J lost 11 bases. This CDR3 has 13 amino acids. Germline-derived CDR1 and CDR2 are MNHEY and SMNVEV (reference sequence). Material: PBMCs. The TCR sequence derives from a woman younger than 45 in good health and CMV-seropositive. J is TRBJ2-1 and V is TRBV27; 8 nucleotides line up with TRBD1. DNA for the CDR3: TGTGCCAGCAGTTTAGCCGACAGGGGTAAGCAGTTCTTC. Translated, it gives CASSLADRGKQFF.